The rows below give T cell receptor beta chains drawn from one sample of a study of T-cell reconstitution after alpha-beta-depleted transplantation in children. A single record per CDR3 protein comes from TCRdb applying MiXCR to the PCR reads. Of around 16,000 distinct CDR3 sequences in the sample, approximately 4.9% were seen once. Specimen: PBMCs, collected before TCRalphabeta/CD19-depleted stem cell transplant. Receptors were obtained from a boy between 10 and 17 years old with acute lymphoblastic leukemia, due to receive a stem cell transplant. Both conserved end residues are part of each CDR3. Fields, in order: clone size, D gene, J gene, V gene, CDR3 DNA, CDR3 protein. D genes are given only for firm matches. Clone size is not always given. Where it is, it says once, few, many or a class for expanded clones.

many | TRBD2 | TRBJ2-3 | TRBV7-2 | TGTGCCAGCAGCTCACTAGCGGGAGGGAGCACAGATACGCAGTATTTT | CASSSLAGGSTDTQYF
many | - | TRBJ2-1 | TRBV4-1 | TGCGCCAGCAGAACTATAAGCTCCTACAATGAGCAGTTCTTC | CASRTISSYNEQFF
medium-sized | TRBD1 | TRBJ2-2 | TRBV28 | TGTGCCAGCAGGGACAGGGGTCGGAAGGCCGGGGAGCTGTTTTTT | CASRDRGRKAGELFF
many | - | TRBJ1-1 | TRBV27 | TGTGCCAGCAGTTTGGCATCGGGGGCCACTGAAGCTTTCTTT | CASSLASGATEAFF
many | - | TRBJ1-4 | TRBV4-3 | TGCGCCAGCAGCCTGACGGGGTTTGGTGAAAAACTGTTTTTT | CASSLTGFGEKLFF
many | - | TRBJ1-2 | TRBV28 | TGTGCCAGCAGTCACAGGGTTGACTATGGCTACACCTTC | CASSHRVDYGYTF
many | - | TRBJ2-7 | TRBV6-6 | TGTGCCAGCACAGGGAGGTTCTACGAGCAGTACTTC | CASTGRFYEQYF
many | - | TRBJ2-2 | TRBV6-2/TRBV6-3 | TGTGCCAGCACCGAAAGGCGGTACACCGGGGAGCTGTTTTTT | CASTERRYTGELFF
many | - | TRBJ2-3 | TRBV20-1 | TGCAGCGTAACTAGGCCTAGCACAGATACGCAGTATTTT | CSVTRPSTDTQYF
many | TRBD2 | TRBJ2-1 | TRBV6-2/TRBV6-3 | TGTGCCAGCAGCTCCCCGGCGGGGGGGCCTTACAATGAGCAGTTCTTC | CASSSPAGGPYNEQFF
medium-sized | - | TRBJ2-7 | TRBV12-3/TRBV12-4 | TGTGCCAGCAGTTTCTGGGGCACTTCCCGGATCGAGCAGTACTTC | CASSFWGTSRIEQYF
many | - | TRBJ1-5 | TRBV20-1 | TGCAGTGCTAGAGAATGGAGGGGTCATCAGCCCCAGCATTTT | CSAREWRGHQPQHF
- | - | TRBJ2-5 | TRBV5-5 | TGTGCCAGCGGCTCTGGGGGAGTGGGGGAGACCCAGTACTTC | CASGSGGVGETQYF
medium-sized | - | TRBJ1-2 | TRBV28 | TGTGCCAGCAGTTTACGGCCGGGGTCTAACTATGGCTACACCTTC | CASSLRPGSNYGYTF
many | TRBD2 | TRBJ2-5 | TRBV12-3/TRBV12-4 | TGTGCCAGCAGTTTCGGCGGGGGGGCCCCGGAGACCCAGTACTTC | CASSFGGGAPETQYF
many | TRBD1 | TRBJ2-1 | TRBV6-2/TRBV6-3 | TGTGCCAGCAGCATCCGAAGATTGAGGGGACAGGTCAATGAGCAGTTCTTC | CASSIRRLRGQVNEQFF